This T cell receptor beta chain was profiled in a study of T-cell memory formation after mild COVID-19 (dated by TCRdb to the early 2020s). Background for the entire study: TCR sequence clusters from the two donors were found to be largely donor specific. The cohort comprised two young, previously healthy adult volunteers, one female and one male. Longitudinal TCRalpha and TCRbeta repertoire sequencing tracked T-cell clones expanding and contracting after mild COVID-19 in a couple of donors.

Reading the germline V gene (reference sequence) gives CDR1 DFQATT and CDR2 SNEGSKA. The CDR3 numbers 15 residues from cysteine through phenylalanine. The only DNA kept is the CDR3, 45 bases in frame from the first base. This clonotype was picked up many times. Its antigen specificity is not known. Base qualities are missing; no much larger clone stands one base away. PBMCs were isolated by Ficoll-Paque density gradient centrifugation. Sequencing took place on an Illumina NovaSeq 6000. Using 5'RACE with constant-segment primers, TCRalpha and TCRbeta cDNA libraries were constructed, with sample barcodes and unique molecular identifiers added in the process. Trizol reagent was used to extract RNA from every sample. Libraries were amplified in two PCR steps, with a second sample barcode and Illumina TruSeq adapters added in the second step. Libraries were sequenced on an Illumina NovaSeq with 2 x 150 bp paired-end reads. The original pipeline was this. The reads were demultiplexed and collapsed into UMI-guided consensus sequences using migec v1.2.7. Using mixcr v2.1.11, the UMI consensuses were aligned to TRA and TRB V and J templates and assembled into clonotypes. A clonotype was counted as expanded or contracted only when both edgeR and NoisET called the clonotype significant, with the noise models trained on biological replicates. edgeR calls used a false discovery rate-adjusted p below 0.01 and a log2 fold-change threshold of 1. As an exploratory analysis of dynamics, max-normalized trajectories of the 1000 most abundant clonotypes were examined with PCA combined with hierarchical clustering. Separately sequenced CD4+ and CD8+ repertoires were used to assign a CD4 or CD8 phenotype to each responding clone. Using fastp trimming at Q25 and MiXCR clonotype assembly, TCRdb reanalyzed the public sequencing data and kept in-frame beta chains. Entries that share a CDR3 protein sequence are merged under the most common genes and DNA. The V and J calls reflect TCRdb's pipeline rather than the authors' work. The sample includes over 450,000 distinct CDR3 sequences, with approximately 20% observed a single time. Jointly, the top ten make up approximately 12% of the sample.

What the research found in general, with its limitations: Contracting CD4+ clones appeared mostly in the CM and EM memory subsets, whereas CD8+ clones were enriched in EMRA. SARS-CoV-2 specificity was not confirmed for the second-wave clones peaking on day 37. The study covered only two mild cases, and larger cohorts including severe cases with pre-infection samples were considered necessary. Balanced CD4/CD8 phenotypes were observed for clones contracting from day 15 to 85, whereas a bias towards CD4+ was observed for a second wave of clones expanding from day 15 to 37. Some responding clones were detected in pre-infection memory, which suggested that pre-existing cross-reactive memory T cells had joined the SARS-CoV-2 response.

The receptor was derived from an adult woman who had mild COVID-19 (a few samples of this study predate the infection). The sample titles of this study are shuffled in the database, so cell type and time point are left out; the donor was told from shared clones. In this chain, TRBV20-1 is recombined with TRBJ2-3; 12 middle bases align to TRBD2. The source material was PBMCs or a T cell subset sorted from them (not recorded which). The CDR3 protein: CSKVRTSGKEDTQYF. The bases are TGCAGCAAAGTAAGGACTAGCGGGAAAGAAGATACGCAGTATTTT.